This T cell receptor beta chain came from a study of blood T cell repertoires in COVID-19. This clone was recorded once. Data came from immunoSEQ multiplex PCR; TCRdb stores just in-frame clones and leaves some out. Found here are about 190,000 clones, around four fifths of them singletons; the top ten hold less than 20%. CDR1 is SGHRS, CDR2 YFSETQ, per germline. This CDR3 has 14 amino acids. V was cut by 6 bases and J by 4 bases, with 15 bases left in between. The chain links TRBV5-1 to TRBJ2-3, with D possibly TRBD1 on 7 matching bases. The TCR sequence derives from a human donor in a cohort sampled during active COVID-19. The sample consisted of peripheral blood. CDR3 sequence: CASTETGRPDTQYF. The CDR3, as DNA: TGCGCCAGCACCGAGACAGGGAGGCCAGATACGCAGTATTTT.